The 16 T cell receptor beta chains presented below share a single source sample, sequenced in a study of graft-versus-host responses after intestinal transplantation. These receptors have no identified antigens. Generated by immunoSEQ multiplex PCR, the TCRdb table keeps only in-frame clones and is missing some. The sample contains about 89,000 clones, roughly nine tenths of which appear only once. Source: unstimulated CD4+ T cells sorted from spleen or lymph node cells, taken before intestinal transplant. The receptors come from a human donor who received an intestinal transplant.

The V and J genes are TRBV18 and TRBJ2-3, with 8 nucleotides matching TRBD2. Germline V lookup: CDR1 KGHSH, CDR2 LQKENI. The CDR3 runs to 16 residues. Unmatched junction bases numbered 9, after V lost 5 bases and J lost 2 bases. The CDR3 DNA reads TGTGCCAGCTCATCTTATAGCGGGGTGAACACAGATACGCAGTATTTT. Protein: CASSSYSGVNTDTQYF.

The genes are TRBV27 and TRBJ1-6; TRBD1 agrees at 7 bases. This CDR3 has 14 residues. Germline lookup yields CDR1 MNHEY and CDR2 SMNVEV (reference sequence). V shed 5 bases and J 10 bases; nucleotides not matched to a gene: 8. CDR3 DNA sequence: TGTGCCAGCAGTCGACCAGGGGGAAACTCACCCCTCCACTTT. As protein: CASSRPGGNSPLHF.

V gene TRBV7-2 combines with J gene TRBJ2-7; 11 nucleotides match TRBD1. This CDR3 is 15 amino acids long. Unmatched junction bases numbered 6, after V lost 5 bases and J lost 3 bases. Germline V CDR1 and CDR2: SGHTA, FQGNSA. The CDR3 DNA reads TGTGCCAGCAGCCAGGACGGGACAGGGGGCTACGAGCAGTACTTC. It yields the protein CASSQDGTGGYEQYF.

This chain uses TRBV5-8 with TRBJ1-5, with 7 bases that match TRBD1. This CDR3 region has 17 residues. J gave up 0 bases and V 2 bases, and 8 bases lay outside the gene matches. Germline CDR1 is SGHTS and CDR2 is YDEGEE. The chain's CDR3 is CASSLSTGIRSNQPQHF. The CDR3 coding sequence is TGTGCCAGCAGCTTATCGACAGGGATCCGTAGCAATCAGCCCCAGCATTTT. The full variable domain, with the rest looked up from reference TRBV5-8 and TRBJ1-5, is EAGVTQSPTHLIKTRGQQATLRCSPISGHTSVYWYQQALGLGLQFLLWYDEGEERNRGNFPPRFSGRQFPNYSSELNVNALELEDSALYLCASSLSTGIRSNQPQHFGDGTRLSIL.

This clone was seen a single time. The chain links TRBV5-8 to TRBJ2-5; 9 bases are shared with TRBD1. Germline trimming cut 4 bases from V and 3 bases from J; bases unmatched to any gene: 4. The CDR3 is made up of 14 amino acids. Germline V gives CDR1 SGHTS, CDR2 YDEGEE. In nucleotides, the CDR3 is TGTGCCAGCAGCCCCGGGACAGGGAAAGAGACCCAGTACTTC. Protein sequence: CASSPGTGKETQYF.

The chain combines TRBV27 with TRBJ2-1; 8 bases fit TRBD2. The CDR3 runs 16 residues. V trimming: 5 bases; J trimming: 2 bases; junction bases outside the gene matches: 8. Germline V CDR1 and CDR2: MNHEY, SMNVEV (reference sequence). The CDR3 loop is CASSPTTGGAYNEQFF. CDR3 DNA: TGTGCCAGCAGTCCAACCACGGGGGGGGCCTACAATGAGCAGTTCTTC.

This chain connects TRBV7-2 to TRBJ1-2; no clear D. Deletions cut 2 bases from V and 4 bases from J, with 17 bases between. The CDR3 consists of 16 residues. CDR1 SGHTA and CDR2 FQGNSA come from the germline V gene. In nucleotides, the CDR3 is TGTGCCAGCAGCTTAAACCCCTCGGGTATTCCCTATGGCTACACCTTC. It codes for CASSLNPSGIPYGYTF.

V usage is TRBV4-3 and J usage is TRBJ1-6; D unclear. This CDR3 is 14 amino acids long. The germline gives CDR1 LGHNA, CDR2 YSLEER. Trimming cost V 0 bases and J 6 bases, with 6 bases left between them. The CDR3 region is CASSQDGSNSPLHF. In DNA form, the CDR3 reads TGCGCCAGCAGCCAAGACGGGAGTAATTCACCCCTCCACTTT.

The chain recombines TRBV5-6 with TRBJ1-5; the D gene is possibly TRBD1 (5 bases). The CDR3 has 14 residues. Germline values: CDR1 SGHDT, CDR2 YYEEEE. With 4 bases removed from V and 2 bases from J, the gap between germline ends came to 10 bases. The CDR3, as DNA: TGTGCCAGCAGCGCGGGGACCGGCAATCAGCCCCAGCATTTT. Translated, it gives CASSAGTGNQPQHF. The full variable domain, rest sourced from reference TRBV5-6 and TRBJ1-5, is DAGVTQSPTHLIKTRGQQVTLRCSPKSGHDTVSWYQQALGQGPQFIFQYYEEEERQRGNFPDRFSGHQFPNYSSELNVNALLLGDSALYLCASSAGTGNQPQHFGDGTRLSIL.

V and J are TRBV6-1 and TRBJ1-1; D is unclear. The CDR3 totals 14 residues. The germline V gene has CDR1 MNHNS and CDR2 SASEGT. The V end was cut by 4 bases, the J end by 5 bases, with 14 bases between. The CDR3 loop is CASSVGIRGTEAFF. CDR3 sequence (DNA): TGTGCCAGCAGTGTGGGGATCCGGGGAACTGAAGCTTTCTTT.

This chain's CDR3 is CVRSWCRDNWDRNNEQFF. The CDR3 DNA is TGTGTCAGAAGCTGGTGCCGGGACAACTGGGACCGGAACAATGAGCAGTTCTTC. The rearrangement joins TRBV7-5 to TRBJ2-1; the table's D call of TRBD1 was not tested on the DNA. TRBV7-5 is reported as a pseudogene. The CDR3 sequence is 18 residues long.

The V call is TRBV4-3, the J call TRBJ1-1, with D unclear. The CDR3 extends over 14 amino acids. Germline V gene lookup returns CDR1 LGHNA and CDR2 YSLEER. Deletions cut 1 base from V and 3 bases from J, with 9 bases between. CDR3 in amino acids: CASSQAPGYTEAFF. The CDR3 DNA is TGCGCCAGCAGCCAAGCTCCGGGGTACACTGAAGCTTTCTTT.

This chain uses TRBV14 with TRBJ2-7; no reliable D call. Trimming removed 2 bases from V and 0 bases from J, with 14 bases in between. This CDR3 region has 16 residues. Germline V CDR1 and CDR2: SGHDN, FVKESK. Written as DNA, the CDR3 is TGTGCCAGCAGCCAATTGGAGCTAACCGGCTCCTACGAGCAGTACTTC. Translation: CASSQLELTGSYEQYF.

The chain is built from TRBV20-1 and TRBJ1-6; D gene uncertain. Germline CDR1 reads DFQATT; CDR2 reads SNEGSKA (reference sequence). The CDR3 has 11 residues. Between the trimmed V and J ends, which lost 1 base and 9 bases, there was a span of 4 bases. The CDR3: CSARAGSPLHF. Here the CDR3 DNA reads TGCAGTGCTAGAGCCGGTTCACCCCTCCACTTT.

The chain recombines TRBV4-3 with TRBJ1-2; 7 bases match TRBD1. Trimming at V came to 2 bases and at J to 2 bases, leaving 2 bases not matched to a gene. This CDR3 comprises 14 residues. Per germline, CDR1 LGHNA and CDR2 YSLEER. The CDR3 DNA sequence: TGCGCCAGCAGCCAATTGGGACAGAACTATGGCTACACCTTC. Its translation: CASSQLGQNYGYTF.

The chain carries TRBV27 and TRBJ1-2; 9 positions match TRBD1. Trimming removed 5 bases from V and 0 bases from J; junction bases left unmatched: 4. CDR3 length: 15 residues. CDR1 is MNHEY, CDR2 SMNVEV, per germline (reference sequence). This CDR3 reads CASSLQGASNYGYTF. The CDR3 bases are TGTGCCAGCAGTCTACAGGGGGCCTCTAACTATGGCTACACCTTC.